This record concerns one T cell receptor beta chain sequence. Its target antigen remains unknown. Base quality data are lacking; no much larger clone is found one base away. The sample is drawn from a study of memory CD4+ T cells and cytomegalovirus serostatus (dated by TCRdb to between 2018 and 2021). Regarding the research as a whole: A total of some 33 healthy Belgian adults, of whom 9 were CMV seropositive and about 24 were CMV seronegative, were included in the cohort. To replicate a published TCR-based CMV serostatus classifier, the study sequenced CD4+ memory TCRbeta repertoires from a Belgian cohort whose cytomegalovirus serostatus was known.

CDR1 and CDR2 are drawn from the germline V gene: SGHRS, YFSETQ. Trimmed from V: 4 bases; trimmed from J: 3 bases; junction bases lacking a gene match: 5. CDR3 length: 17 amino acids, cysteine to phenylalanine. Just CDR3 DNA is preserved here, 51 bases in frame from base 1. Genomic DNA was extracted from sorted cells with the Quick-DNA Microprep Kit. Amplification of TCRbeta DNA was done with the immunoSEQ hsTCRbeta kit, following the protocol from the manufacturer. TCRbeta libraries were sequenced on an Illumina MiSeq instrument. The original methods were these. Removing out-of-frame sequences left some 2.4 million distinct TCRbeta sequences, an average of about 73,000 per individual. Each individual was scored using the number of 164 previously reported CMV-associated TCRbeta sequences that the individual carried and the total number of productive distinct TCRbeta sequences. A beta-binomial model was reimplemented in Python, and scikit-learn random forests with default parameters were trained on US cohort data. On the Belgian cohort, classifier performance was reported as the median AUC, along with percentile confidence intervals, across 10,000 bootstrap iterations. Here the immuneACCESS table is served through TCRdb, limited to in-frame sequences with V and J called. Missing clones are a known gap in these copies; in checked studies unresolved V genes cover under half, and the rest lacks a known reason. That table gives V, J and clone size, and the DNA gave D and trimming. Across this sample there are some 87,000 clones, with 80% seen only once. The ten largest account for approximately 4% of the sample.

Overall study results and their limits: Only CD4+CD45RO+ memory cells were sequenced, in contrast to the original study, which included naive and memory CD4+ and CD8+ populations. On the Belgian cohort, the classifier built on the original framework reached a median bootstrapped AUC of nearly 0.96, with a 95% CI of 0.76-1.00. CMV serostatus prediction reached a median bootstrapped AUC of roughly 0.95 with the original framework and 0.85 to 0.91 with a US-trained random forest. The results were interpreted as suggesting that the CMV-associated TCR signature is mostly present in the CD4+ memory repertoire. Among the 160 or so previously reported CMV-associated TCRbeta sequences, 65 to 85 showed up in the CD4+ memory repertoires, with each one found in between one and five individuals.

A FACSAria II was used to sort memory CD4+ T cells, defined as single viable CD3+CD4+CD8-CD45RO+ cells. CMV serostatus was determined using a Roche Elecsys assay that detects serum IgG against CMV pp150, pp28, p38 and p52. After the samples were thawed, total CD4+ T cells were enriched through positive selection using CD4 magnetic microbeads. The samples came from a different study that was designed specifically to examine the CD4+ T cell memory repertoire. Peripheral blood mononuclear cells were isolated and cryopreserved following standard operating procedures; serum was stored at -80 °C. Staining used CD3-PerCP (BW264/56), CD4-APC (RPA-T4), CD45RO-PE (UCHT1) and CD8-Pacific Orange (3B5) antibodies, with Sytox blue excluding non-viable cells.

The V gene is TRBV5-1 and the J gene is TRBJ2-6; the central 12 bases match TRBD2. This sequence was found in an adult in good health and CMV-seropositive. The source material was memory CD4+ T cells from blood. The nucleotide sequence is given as TGCGCCAGCAGCAAGACTAGCGGGAGTAATGGGGCCAACGTCCTGACTTTC. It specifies CASSKTSGSNGANVLTF. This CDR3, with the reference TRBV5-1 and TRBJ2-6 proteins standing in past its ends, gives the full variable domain KAGVTQTPRYLIKTRGQQVTLSCSPISGHRSVSWYQQTPGQGLQFLFEYFSETQRNKGNFPGRFSGRQFSNSRSEMNVSTLELGDSALYLCASSKTSGSNGANVLTFGAGSRLTVL.